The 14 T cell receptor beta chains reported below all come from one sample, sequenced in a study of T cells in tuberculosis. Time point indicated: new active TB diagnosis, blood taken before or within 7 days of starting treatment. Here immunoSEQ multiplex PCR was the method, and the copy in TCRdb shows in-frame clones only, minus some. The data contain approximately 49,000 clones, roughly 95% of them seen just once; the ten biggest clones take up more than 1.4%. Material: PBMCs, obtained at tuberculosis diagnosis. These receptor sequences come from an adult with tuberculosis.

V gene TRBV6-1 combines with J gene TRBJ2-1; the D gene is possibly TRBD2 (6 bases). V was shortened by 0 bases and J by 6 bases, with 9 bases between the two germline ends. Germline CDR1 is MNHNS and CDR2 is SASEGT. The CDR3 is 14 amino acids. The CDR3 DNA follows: TGTGCCAGCAGTGAAGCGGGAGGAGTCAATGAGCAGTTCTTC. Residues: CASSEAGGVNEQFF.

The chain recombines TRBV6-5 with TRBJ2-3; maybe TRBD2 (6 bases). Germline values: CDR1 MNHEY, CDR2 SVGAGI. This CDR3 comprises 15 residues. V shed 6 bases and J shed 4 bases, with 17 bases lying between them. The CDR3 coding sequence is TGTGCCAGCAGCGTCCGGGGGATCTGGGCAGATACGCAGTATTTT. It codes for CASSVRGIWADTQYF.

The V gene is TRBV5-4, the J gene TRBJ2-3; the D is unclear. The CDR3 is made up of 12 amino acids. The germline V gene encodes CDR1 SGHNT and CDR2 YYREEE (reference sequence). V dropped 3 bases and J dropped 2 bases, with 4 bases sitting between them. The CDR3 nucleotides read TGTGCCAGCAGCTCCTTCACAGATACGCAGTATTTT. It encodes CASSSFTDTQYF.

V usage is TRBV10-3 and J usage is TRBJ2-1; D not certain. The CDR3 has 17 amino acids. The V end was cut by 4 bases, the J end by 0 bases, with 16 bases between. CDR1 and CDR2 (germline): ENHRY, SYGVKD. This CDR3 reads CAISGQTPKSSYNEQFF. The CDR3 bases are TGTGCCATCAGTGGCCAGACTCCTAAAAGCTCCTACAATGAGCAGTTCTTC.

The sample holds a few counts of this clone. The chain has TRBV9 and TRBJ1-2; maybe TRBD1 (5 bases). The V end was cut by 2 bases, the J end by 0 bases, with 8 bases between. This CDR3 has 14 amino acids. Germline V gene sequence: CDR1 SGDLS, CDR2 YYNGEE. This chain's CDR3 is CASSVGLSNYGYTF. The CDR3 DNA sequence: TGTGCCAGCAGCGTGGGGCTGTCTAACTATGGCTACACCTTC.

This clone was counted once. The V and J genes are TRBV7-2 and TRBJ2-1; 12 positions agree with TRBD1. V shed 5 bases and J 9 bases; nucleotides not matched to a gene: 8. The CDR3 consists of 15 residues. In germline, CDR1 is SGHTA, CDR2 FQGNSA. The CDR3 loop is CASSRPGQGAGEQFF. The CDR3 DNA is TGTGCCAGCAGCCGGCCGGGACAGGGGGCTGGTGAGCAGTTCTTC.

The CDR3 coding sequence is TGTGCCGGGGGAGGACGGGACTCCTACGAGCAGTACTTC. Its protein is CAGGGRDSYEQYF. The J gene is TRBJ2-7, the V gene TRBV2; perhaps TRBD2 as D (6 bases). CDR1 SNHLY and CDR2 FYNNEI come from the germline V gene. The CDR3 runs to 13 residues. V gave up 11 bases and J gave up 0 bases, with 14 bases separating them.

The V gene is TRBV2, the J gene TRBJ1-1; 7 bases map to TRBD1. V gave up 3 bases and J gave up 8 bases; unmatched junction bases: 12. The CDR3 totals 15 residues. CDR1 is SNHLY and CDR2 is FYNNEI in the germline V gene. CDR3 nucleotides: TGTGCCAGCAGTGAGGTTATGAGGGGACAGAAGGAAGCTTTCTTT. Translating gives CASSEVMRGQKEAFF.

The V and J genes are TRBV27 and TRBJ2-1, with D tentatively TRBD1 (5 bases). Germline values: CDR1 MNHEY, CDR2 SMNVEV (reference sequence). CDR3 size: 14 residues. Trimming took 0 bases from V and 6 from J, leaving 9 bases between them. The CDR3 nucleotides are TGTGCCAGCAGTTTATCCCCTCAGGGCAATGAGCAGTTCTTC. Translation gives CASSLSPQGNEQFF.

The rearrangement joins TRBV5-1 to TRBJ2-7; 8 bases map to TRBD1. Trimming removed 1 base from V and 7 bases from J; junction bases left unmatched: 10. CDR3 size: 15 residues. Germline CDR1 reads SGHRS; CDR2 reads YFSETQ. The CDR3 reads CASSLTTGGRYEQYF. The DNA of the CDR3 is TGCGCCAGCAGCTTGACCACAGGGGGTCGGTATGAGCAGTACTTC.

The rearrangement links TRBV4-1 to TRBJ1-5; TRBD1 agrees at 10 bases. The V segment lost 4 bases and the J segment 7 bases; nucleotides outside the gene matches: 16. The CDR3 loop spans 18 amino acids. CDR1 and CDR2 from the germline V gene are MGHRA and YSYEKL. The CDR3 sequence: CASSLQLPGQGSYQPQHF. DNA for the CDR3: TGCGCCAGCAGCCTACAGCTGCCGGGACAGGGGTCATACCAGCCCCAGCATTTT.

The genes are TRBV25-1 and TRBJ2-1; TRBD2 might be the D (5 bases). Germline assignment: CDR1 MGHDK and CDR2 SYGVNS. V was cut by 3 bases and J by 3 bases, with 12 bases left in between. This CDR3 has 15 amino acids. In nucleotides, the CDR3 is TGTGCCAGCAGTGATCCGGGCGGGTACTACAATGAGCAGTTCTTC. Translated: CASSDPGGYYNEQFF.

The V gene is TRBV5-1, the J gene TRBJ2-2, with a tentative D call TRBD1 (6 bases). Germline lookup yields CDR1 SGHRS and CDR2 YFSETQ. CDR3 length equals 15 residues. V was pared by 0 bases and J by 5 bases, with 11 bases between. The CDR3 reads CASSLAGVGTGELFF. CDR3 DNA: TGCGCCAGCAGCTTGGCAGGGGTTGGGACCGGGGAGCTGTTTTTT.

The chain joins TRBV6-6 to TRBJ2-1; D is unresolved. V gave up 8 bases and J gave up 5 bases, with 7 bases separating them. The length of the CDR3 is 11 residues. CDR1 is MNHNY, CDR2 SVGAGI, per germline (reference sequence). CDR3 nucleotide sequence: TGTGCCAGCTCGTGGCACAATGAGCAGTTCTTC. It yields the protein CASSWHNEQFF.